This is a list of T cell receptor beta chains from one sample in a study of cytomegalovirus exposure and HLA in healthy donors. TCRdb's copy holds only in-frame clones and misses some; the assay was immunoSEQ multiplex PCR. The sample lists roughly 100,000 clones; about 70% were seen once. Specimen: PBMCs. The receptors stem from a man in his fifties or sixties in good health and CMV-seropositive. Each CDR3 is given with its conserved first and last residue. A D gene is named only where the DNA matches it firmly. Not every row has a clone size; where given, it reads once, few, many or a size class.

V gene	D gene	clone size	J gene	CDR3 protein	CDR3 DNA
TRBV5-1	TRBD2	-	TRBJ2-5	CASSLAGLAGEGETQYF	TGCGCCAGCAGCTTGGCCGGGCTAGCGGGAGAGGGGGAGACCCAGTACTTC
TRBV2	TRBD1	-	TRBJ1-2	CASTGDRETGYTF	TGTGCCAGCACGGGGGACAGGGAAACTGGCTACACCTTC
TRBV15	-	-	TRBJ2-5	CATSGGRTEETQYF	TGTGCCACCAGCGGGGGCCGGACAGAAGAGACCCAGTACTTC
TRBV2	-	-	TRBJ2-6	CASSPQPRQTGANVLTF	TGTGCCAGCAGCCCCCAGCCTCGACAAACTGGGGCCAACGTCCTGACTTTC
TRBV28	-	-	TRBJ1-1	CASSLYRREAFF	TGTGCCAGCAGTTTGTACAGAAGAGAAGCTTTCTTT
TRBV14	-	-	TRBJ1-1	CASSQVRNTEAFF	TGTGCCAGCAGCCAAGTTCGGAACACTGAAGCTTTCTTT
TRBV27	-	-	TRBJ1-6	CASSLGGREGLLCNSPLHF	TGTGCCAGCAGTTTGGGGGGTCGTGAGGGTCTACTCTGTAATTCACCCCTCCACTTT
TRBV6-6	-	-	TRBJ1-1	CASSNTGTHGTEAFF	TGTGCCAGCAGTAACACCGGGACTCACGGGACTGAAGCTTTCTTT
TRBV5-4	TRBD1	once	TRBJ1-2	CASSLGPSGQNYGYTF	TGTGCCAGCAGCTTGGGGCCCTCGGGACAGAACTATGGCTACACCTTC
TRBV4-1	TRBD2	once	TRBJ2-2	CASSRTSGDNTGELFF	TGCGCCAGCAGCCGTACTAGCGGGGACAACACCGGGGAGCTGTTTTTT
TRBV10-3	TRBD1	few	TRBJ2-3	CAISDNRGRDTQYF	TGTGCCATCAGTGACAACAGGGGGCGAGATACGCAGTATTTT
TRBV19	-	-	TRBJ2-5	CASSNQGSQETQYF	TGTGCCAGTAGCAACCAGGGGTCTCAAGAGACCCAGTACTTC
TRBV4-1	TRBD2	-	TRBJ2-1	CASSRSTSGFYNEQFF	TGCGCCAGCAGCCGGTCGACTAGCGGGTTCTACAATGAGCAGTTCTTC
TRBV10-3	-	-	TRBJ2-3	CAIRAGAGVTDTQYF	TGTGCCATCAGGGCAGGGGCGGGAGTAACAGATACGCAGTATTTT
TRBV2	-	-	TRBJ1-1	CASSRTVNTEAFF	TGTGCCAGCAGTCGGACAGTGAACACTGAAGCTTTCTTT
TRBV6-5	TRBD1	-	TRBJ2-1	CASSYSGQGGNNEQFF	TGTGCCAGCAGTTACTCGGGACAGGGAGGCAACAATGAGCAGTTCTTC
TRBV2	-	few	TRBJ1-4	CASSEDYYFTANEKLFF	TGTGCCAGCAGTGAGGACTACTACTTTACAGCTAATGAAAAACTGTTTTTT
TRBV30	-	-	TRBJ2-1	CAWAASSGDNEQFF	TGTGCCTGGGCGGCGTCCTCGGGGGACAATGAGCAGTTCTTC
TRBV4-1	-	-	TRBJ1-5	CASSQAGDQPQHF	TGCGCCAGCAGCCAAGCAGGGGACCAGCCCCAGCATTTT
TRBV29-1	TRBD1	-	TRBJ1-2	CSSQDRGRGGYTF	TGCAGCTCCCAGGACAGGGGAAGAGGAGGCTACACCTTC
TRBV7-9	TRBD2	-	TRBJ2-1	CASSFEGSGRDNEQFF	TGTGCCAGCAGCTTCGAGGGTAGCGGGAGGGACAATGAGCAGTTCTTC
TRBV7-8	TRBD2	-	TRBJ2-7	CASSLATSGVISYEQYF	TGTGCCAGCAGCTTAGCGACTAGCGGGGTGATCTCCTACGAGCAGTACTTC
TRBV11-2	TRBD2	-	TRBJ2-5	CASRFREGIGETQYF	TGTGCCAGCAGATTCCGGGAGGGGATCGGAGAGACCCAGTACTTC
TRBV15	TRBD1	-	TRBJ1-1	CATSRYGTANTEAFF	TGTGCCACCAGCAGATATGGGACAGCGAACACTGAAGCTTTCTTT
TRBV7-2	-	-	TRBJ1-3	CASSPLGGGAGNTIYF	TGTGCCAGCAGCCCTCTCGGTGGAGGAGCAGGAAACACCATATATTTT
TRBV2	-	-	TRBJ1-1	CASSEEEGLNTEAFF	TGTGCCAGCAGTGAGGAGGAGGGCCTGAACACTGAAGCTTTCTTT
TRBV18	-	-	TRBJ1-5	CASSPGQVNQPQHF	TGTGCCAGCTCACCAGGGCAGGTTAATCAGCCCCAGCATTTT
TRBV5-4	TRBD2	few	TRBJ2-1	CASSLGGLAGGLGEQFF	TGTGCCAGCAGCTTGGGTGGACTAGCGGGAGGGCTAGGTGAGCAGTTCTTC
TRBV19	TRBD2	once	TRBJ2-3	CASSSAGTSTDTQYF	TGTGCCAGTAGTTCAGCGGGAACTAGCACAGATACGCAGTATTTT
TRBV2	TRBD1	-	TRBJ2-1	CASKRDRARDEQFF	TGTGCCAGCAAACGGGACAGGGCTCGGGATGAGCAGTTCTTC
TRBV9	TRBD2	once	TRBJ2-3	CASSATSGRMTDTQYF	TGTGCCAGCAGCGCGACTAGCGGGAGAATGACAGATACGCAGTATTTT
TRBV6-1	-	-	TRBJ2-5	CASSRGQGQETQYF	TGTGCCAGCAGTCGGGGACAAGGTCAAGAGACCCAGTACTTC
TRBV5-4	-	-	TRBJ2-7	CASSLEASSYEQYF	TGTGCCAGCAGCTTGGAAGCGAGCTCCTACGAGCAGTACTTC